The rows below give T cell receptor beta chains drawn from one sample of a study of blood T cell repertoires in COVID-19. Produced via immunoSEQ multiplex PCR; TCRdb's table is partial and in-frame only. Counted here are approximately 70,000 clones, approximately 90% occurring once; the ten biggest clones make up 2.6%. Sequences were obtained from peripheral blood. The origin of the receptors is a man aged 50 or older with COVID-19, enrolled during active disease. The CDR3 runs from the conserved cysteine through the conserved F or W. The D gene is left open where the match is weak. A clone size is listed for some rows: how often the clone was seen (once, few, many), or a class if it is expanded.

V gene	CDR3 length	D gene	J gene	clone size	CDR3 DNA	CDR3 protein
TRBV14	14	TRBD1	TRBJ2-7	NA	TGTGCCAGCAGCCAAGGGACAGGGACCCACGAGCAGTACTTC	CASSQGTGTHEQYF
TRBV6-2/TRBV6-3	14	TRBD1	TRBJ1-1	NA	TGTGCCAGCAGTTACCTGGACAGGACCACTGAAGCTTTCTTT	CASSYLDRTTEAFF
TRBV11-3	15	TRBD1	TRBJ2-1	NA	TGTGCCAGCAGCCTACGGACAGGCTCCTACAATGAGCAGTTCTTC	CASSLRTGSYNEQFF
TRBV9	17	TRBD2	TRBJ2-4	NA	TGTGCCAGCAGCGTAGACCCAGCGGGGGGAGCCAAAAACATTCAGTACTTC	CASSVDPAGGAKNIQYF
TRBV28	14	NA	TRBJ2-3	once	TGTGCCAGCAGTTTAACCGGGAGCACAGATACGCAGTATTTT	CASSLTGSTDTQYF
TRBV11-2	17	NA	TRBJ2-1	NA	TGTGCCAGCAGCCCTAGGACAGATTTCCTCCCCTACAATGAGCAGTTCTTC	CASSPRTDFLPYNEQFF
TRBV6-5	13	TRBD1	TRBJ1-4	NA	TGTGCCAGCAGTTCCGGGACAGATGAAAAACTGTTTTTT	CASSSGTDEKLFF
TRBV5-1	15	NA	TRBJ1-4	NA	TGCGCCAGCAGCCCCGCGGGGGCAACTAATGAAAAACTGTTTTTT	CASSPAGATNEKLFF
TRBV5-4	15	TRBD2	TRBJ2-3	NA	TGTGCCAGCAGCTCGAGACTAGCGGTGGGAGATACGCAGTATTTT	CASSSRLAVGDTQYF
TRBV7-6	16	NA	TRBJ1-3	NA	TGTGCCAGCAGCTTACTATCACAGGGATCTGGAAACACCATATATTTT	CASSLLSQGSGNTIYF
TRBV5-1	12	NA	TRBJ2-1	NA	TGCGCCAGCAGCTTAACCTTCGGTGAGCAGTTCTTC	CASSLTFGEQFF
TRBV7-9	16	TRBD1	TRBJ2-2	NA	TGTGCCAGCAGCTCCGGACGGACAGGGCGCACCGGGGAGCTGTTTTTT	CASSSGRTGRTGELFF
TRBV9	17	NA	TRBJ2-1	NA	TGTGCCAGCAGCACTCGTGGGACTCTAAGCTCCTACAATGAGCAGTTCTTC	CASSTRGTLSSYNEQFF
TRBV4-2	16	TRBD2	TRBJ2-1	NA	TGTGCCAGCAGCCAAGCCGGGACTAGCGGTTCCAATGAGCAGTTCTTC	CASSQAGTSGSNEQFF
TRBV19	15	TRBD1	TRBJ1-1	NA	TGTGCCAGTAGTCGCCCGGGACAGGTAAACACTGAAGCTTTCTTT	CASSRPGQVNTEAFF
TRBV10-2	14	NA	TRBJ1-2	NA	TGCGCCAGCAGTGAAGGACAGTTGGGCTATGGCTACACCTTC	CASSEGQLGYGYTF
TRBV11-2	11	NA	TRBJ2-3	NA	TGTGCCAGCAGCCAGTTGGATACGCAGTATTTT	CASSQLDTQYF
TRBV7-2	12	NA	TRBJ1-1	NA	TGTGCCAGCAGCCGTAACAGGGTTGAAGCTTTCTTT	CASSRNRVEAFF
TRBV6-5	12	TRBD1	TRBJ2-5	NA	TGTGCCAGCAGTTCACAGGGGGAGACCCAGTACTTC	CASSSQGETQYF
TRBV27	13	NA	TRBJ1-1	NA	TGTGCCAGCAGTGGACTTCAGTGGGGTGAAGCTTTCTTT	CASSGLQWGEAFF
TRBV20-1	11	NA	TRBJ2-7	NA	TGCAGTGCCTCCCTCGAGGTCGGGCAGTACTTC	CSASLEVGQYF
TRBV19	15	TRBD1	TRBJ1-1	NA	TGTGCCAGTAGTATCGGGCCAGGGGGCGTCACTGAAGCTTTCTTT	CASSIGPGGVTEAFF
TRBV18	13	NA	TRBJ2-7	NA	TGTGCCAGCTCCCCCGCCGAGGGCTACGAGCAGTACTTC	CASSPAEGYEQYF
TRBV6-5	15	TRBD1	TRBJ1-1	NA	TGTGCCAGCAGCGAGAACACCGGGACAGACACTGAAGCTTTCTTT	CASSENTGTDTEAFF
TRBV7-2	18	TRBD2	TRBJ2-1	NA	TGTGCCAGCAGCTTAACGCTAGCGGGCCGAGTCTGGCTCAATGAGCAGTTCTTC	CASSLTLAGRVWLNEQFF
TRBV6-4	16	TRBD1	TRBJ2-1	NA	TGTGCCAGCAGTGCGGGACAGGGTGGTGGAAACAATGAGCAGTTCTTC	CASSAGQGGGNNEQFF
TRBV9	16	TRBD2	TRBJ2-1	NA	TGTGCCAGCAGCCCACAGGGACTAGCGGGCTACAATGAGCAGTTCTTC	CASSPQGLAGYNEQFF
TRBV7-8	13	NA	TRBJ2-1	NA	TGTGCCAGCAGCTTAGAAGCATACAATGAGCAGTTCTTC	CASSLEAYNEQFF
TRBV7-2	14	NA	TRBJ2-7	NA	TGTGCCAGCAGCTTATTGGGCAAGGTAAACGAGCAGTACTTC	CASSLLGKVNEQYF